The clone carrying this T cell receptor (beta chain) was observed a single time. TCRdb's table, derived via immunoSEQ multiplex PCR, lists solely in-frame clones and lacks some. Of roughly 100,000 clones listed, about nine tenths are singletons. V lost 2 bases, J lost 3 bases, and 6 bases stayed unmatched. This CDR3 has 15 residues. The germline CDR1 and CDR2 sequences are LNHNV and YYDKDF (reference sequence). This sample was included in a study of T cell responses to AZD1222 COVID-19 vaccine. Sequencing was performed on peripheral blood, taken on day 0 of AZD1222 vaccination. The TCR originated in an adult in good health. This chain uses TRBV15 with TRBJ2-7, with 8 positions matching TRBD1. CDR3 sequence reads: CATSRMRQGNYEQYF. CDR3 DNA: TGTGCCACCAGCAGAATGAGACAGGGGAACTACGAGCAGTACTTC.